This passage covers 28 T cell receptor beta chains from one sample sequenced in a study of blood T cell repertoires in COVID-19. Assay: immunoSEQ multiplex PCR; the TCRdb copy retains only in-frame clones and omits some. This repertoire shows under 150,000 clones, approximately 80% found once; its top ten account for 1.9%. The sample taken for sequencing was peripheral blood. These receptors came from a man between 65 and 85 years old with acute or convalescent COVID-19.

The chain couples TRBV30 to TRBJ1-4; D unresolved. Germline V gene data show CDR1 as GTSNPN and CDR2 as SVGIG (reference sequence). CDR3 length equals 16 residues. With 3 bases removed from V and 4 bases from J, the gap between germline ends came to 18 bases. DNA for the CDR3: TGTGCCTGGAGCCGCCATAAGATAGCCCTTAATGAAAAACTGTTTTTT. The encoded protein is CAWSRHKIALNEKLFF.

DNA for the CDR3: TGTGCCTCCCGGACACACCCCGGGTCCGAGCAGTACTTC. It is translated as CASRTHPGSEQYF. The rearrangement uses TRBV30 and TRBJ2-7; tentatively, D is TRBD1 (5 bases). CDR1 is GTSNPN and CDR2 is SVGIG in the germline V gene (reference sequence). The CDR3 covers 13 residues. Trimming removed 7 bases at V and 6 bases at J, with 19 bases between.

The chain uses TRBV28 and TRBJ1-1; TRBD1 matches at 8 bases. The V and J ends lost 3 bases and 5 bases, in that order; junction bases with no gene match: 8. In germline, CDR1 is MDHEN, CDR2 SYDVKM. The CDR3 has 15 residues. This CDR3 is CASSFYGQGGTEAFF. The CDR3 nucleotides read TGTGCCAGCAGTTTCTACGGACAGGGAGGGACTGAAGCTTTCTTT.

The rearrangement links TRBV25-1 to TRBJ1-6; 8 bases are a match to TRBD1. The CDR3 is 14 amino acids. Trimming removed 4 bases from V and 7 bases from J; junction bases left unmatched: 3. CDR1 MGHDK and CDR2 SYGVNS come from the germline V gene. CDR3 loop: CASSVTGANSPLHF. CDR3 coding DNA: TGTGCCAGCAGTGTGACAGGGGCCAATTCACCCCTCCACTTT.

This clone showed up just once. This chain links TRBV18 with TRBJ1-5; no definite D call. The germline gives CDR1 KGHSH, CDR2 LQKENI. This CDR3 region has 14 residues. V lost 6 bases, J lost 7 bases, and 16 bases lay in between. CDR3 residues: CASSRLRGSQPQHF. The CDR3, as DNA: TGTGCCAGCTCGCGCCTCCGGGGAAGCCAGCCCCAGCATTTT.

The CDR3 region is CASRQQGATNEKLFF. For the CDR3, the DNA is TGCGCCAGCAGGCAACAGGGGGCAACTAATGAAAAACTGTTTTTT. The rearrangement uses TRBV5-1 and TRBJ1-4, with 8 bases fitting TRBD1. Germline V gene sequence: CDR1 SGHRS, CDR2 YFSETQ. V dropped 5 bases and J dropped 0; count of bases not matched to a gene: 3. The CDR3 is 15 residues long.

This clone was detected only once. This chain joins TRBV7-2 and TRBJ1-1; the match to TRBD1 covers 7 bases. Germline trimming cut 7 bases from V and 1 base from J; bases unmatched to any gene: 6. The CDR3 is 14 residues long. Germline V gene sequence: CDR1 SGHTA, CDR2 FQGNSA. DNA for the CDR3: TGTGCCAGCACCCGACAGGGTACGAACACTGAAGCTTTCTTT. Protein: CASTRQGTNTEAFF.

The count of this clone is one. The chain couples TRBV20-1 to TRBJ2-3; 10 nucleotides match TRBD2. The CDR3 length is 15 residues. Looked up from germline, CDR1 is DFQATT and CDR2 is SNEGSKA (reference sequence). J lost 3 bases, V lost 3 bases, and 6 bases had no gene match. The CDR3 is CSASRAGGVTDTQYF. The CDR3 nucleotides are TGCAGTGCTAGTAGAGCGGGGGGGGTTACAGATACGCAGTATTTT.

The V and J genes are TRBV7-3 and TRBJ2-1, with 15 positions matching TRBD2. The CDR3 length is 15 residues. J was trimmed by 9 bases and V by 4 bases; bases with no gene match: 4. Germline V gene data show CDR1 as SGHTA and CDR2 as FQGTGA. The CDR3 reads CASSSGLAGGFEQFF. CDR3 coding DNA: TGTGCCAGCAGCTCGGGACTAGCGGGGGGATTTGAGCAGTTCTTC.

This chain joins TRBV10-3 and TRBJ1-5; perhaps TRBD1 as D (5 bases). Trimming left V 0 bases short and J 2 bases short, with 14 bases between. The CDR3 consists of 17 residues. Germline V lookup: CDR1 ENHRY, CDR2 SYGVKD. CDR3 residues: CAISESLGVVGNQPQHF. DNA for the CDR3: TGTGCCATCAGTGAGTCGTTAGGGGTTGTAGGCAATCAGCCCCAGCATTTT.

The gene calls are TRBV5-1 and TRBJ2-3; D perhaps matches TRBD1 (6 bases). Trimming took 4 bases from V and 0 from J, leaving 15 bases between them. The germline CDR1 and CDR2 sequences are SGHRS and YFSETQ. This CDR3 region has 16 residues. CDR3: CASSPQGPHSTDTQYF. The DNA of the CDR3 is TGCGCCAGCAGCCCACAGGGACCTCATAGCACAGATACGCAGTATTTT. Full variable domain (missing parts from reference TRBV5-1 and TRBJ2-3): KAGVTQTPRYLIKTRGQQVTLSCSPISGHRSVSWYQQTPGQGLQFLFEYFSETQRNKGNFPGRFSGRQFSNSRSEMNVSTLELGDSALYLCASSPQGPHSTDTQYFGPGTRLTVL.

This chain connects TRBV5-4 to TRBJ1-2, with a possible D match to TRBD1 (6 bases). The V end was cut by 3 bases, the J end by 4 bases, with 16 bases between. Germline CDR1 SGHNT, CDR2 YYREEE (reference sequence). The CDR3 extends over 15 amino acids. The CDR3 DNA sequence: TGTGCCAGCAGCTGGGGCAGGGGAACCTCCTATGGCTACACCTTC. It yields the protein CASSWGRGTSYGYTF.

The table lists this clone with a few counts. As DNA, the CDR3 is TGTGCCAGCTCACCAGACAGGATGAACACTGAAGCTTTCTTT. It codes for CASSPDRMNTEAFF. The chain employs TRBV18 and TRBJ1-1; maybe TRBD1 (6 bases). Germline V CDR1 and CDR2: KGHSH, LQKENI. The V and J ends lost 2 bases and 0 bases respectively, with 7 bases between them. This CDR3 has 14 residues.

The V call is TRBV6-5, the J call TRBJ1-1; 8 nucleotides align to TRBD1. The germline V gene has CDR1 MNHEY and CDR2 SVGAGI. The J segment lost 2 bases and the V segment lost 4 bases, leaving 3 bases of the junction unmatched. The CDR3 has 14 amino acids. CDR3 amino acids: CASSLSGGNTEAFF. CDR3 bases: TGTGCCAGCAGTTTGTCAGGGGGCAACACTGAAGCTTTCTTT.

This chain links TRBV28 with TRBJ1-2; 7 bases line up with TRBD1. Germline V gene lookup returns CDR1 MDHEN and CDR2 SYDVKM. This CDR3 region has 13 residues. Trimming cost V 5 bases and J 8 bases; bases outside gene matches: 8. The DNA of the CDR3 is TGTGCCAGCAGTCCGGGGGACAGAAAAGGCTACACCTTC. It specifies CASSPGDRKGYTF.

This clone came up a few times. The chain couples TRBV28 to TRBJ1-1; D gene uncertain. This CDR3 spans 13 amino acids. Trimming removed 3 bases at V and 6 bases at J, with 11 bases between. The V gene's germline CDR1 is MDHEN and CDR2 SYDVKM. The CDR3 protein is CASSFPGTAEAFF. The CDR3 nucleotides are TGTGCCAGCAGTTTCCCAGGTACCGCTGAAGCTTTCTTT.

This clone was observed a handful of times. The V gene is TRBV10-3, the J gene TRBJ1-1; 11 bases are shared with TRBD1. This CDR3 is built from 17 residues. Germline lookup yields CDR1 ENHRY and CDR2 SYGVKD. J lost 0 bases, V lost 7 bases, and 10 bases had no gene match. The CDR3 protein is CAITPRGQGVLNTEAFF. In DNA form, the CDR3 reads TGTGCCATCACCCCCCGGGGACAGGGGGTTTTGAACACTGAAGCTTTCTTT.

The chain employs TRBV4-1 and TRBJ2-7; 12 bases are a match to TRBD2. This CDR3 spans 22 amino acids. The V segment lost 4 bases and the J segment 2 bases; nucleotides outside the gene matches: 24. Germline V lookup: CDR1 MGHRA, CDR2 YSYEKL. CDR3: CASSPWKGIWTSGDSKAYEQYF. Here the CDR3 DNA reads TGCGCCAGCAGCCCCTGGAAAGGGATTTGGACTAGCGGGGACTCCAAGGCCTACGAGCAGTACTTC.

This clone occurred once. J is TRBJ1-6 and V is TRBV5-8; no clear D. V was cut by 6 bases and J by 10 bases, with 8 bases left in between. The length of the CDR3 is 11 residues. Germline-derived CDR1 and CDR2 are SGHTS and YDEGEE. DNA for the CDR3: TGTGCCAGCACCCCTTCCTCACCCCTCCACTTT. Amino acid sequence: CASTPSSPLHF.

This rearrangement joins TRBV27 to TRBJ2-3; 10 bases align to TRBD1. V shed 6 bases and J 5 bases; nucleotides not matched to a gene: 2. This CDR3 contains 13 residues. Germline V gene sequence: CDR1 MNHEY, CDR2 SMNVEV (reference sequence). Written as DNA, the CDR3 is TGTGCCAGCAGGACAGGGGGCGGAGATACGCAGTATTTT. Translation gives CASRTGGGDTQYF.

V gene TRBV5-4 combines with J gene TRBJ1-6; the match to TRBD1 covers 7 bases. The CDR3 extends over 15 amino acids. Per the germline V gene, CDR1 is SGHNT and CDR2 is YYREEE (reference sequence). Germline trimming cut 4 bases from V and 7 bases from J; bases unmatched to any gene: 8. CDR3 in DNA: TGTGCCAGCAGCCAGAAGGGACAGCGGAATTCACCCCTCCACTTT. Amino acids: CASSQKGQRNSPLHF.

The rearrangement uses TRBV3-1 (or the pseudogene TRBV3-2) and TRBJ1-6; 7 bases fit TRBD1. Germline trimming cut 4 bases from V and 13 bases from J; bases unmatched to any gene: 13. Germline V gene data show CDR1 as LGHDT and CDR2 as YNNKEL (reference sequence). The CDR3 loop spans 15 amino acids. For the CDR3, the DNA is TGTGCCAGCAGCCGAGAGGGTCTTTCGGGACAGCCCCTCCACTTT. Its protein is CASSREGLSGQPLHF.

Only a few counts were recorded for this clone. This sequence joins TRBV12-3 or TRBV12-4 and TRBJ1-5; D unclear. The CDR3 covers 12 residues. Trimming removed 6 bases at V and 5 bases at J, with 8 bases between. The CDR3 loop is CASSLLDQPQHF. CDR3 sequence (DNA): TGTGCCAGCAGCCTCCTCGATCAGCCCCAGCATTTT.

Only a few counts were recorded for this clone. The CDR3 loop reads CASRLSSGGNTDTQYF. CDR3 in DNA: TGTGCCAGCAGACTAAGTAGCGGGGGGAACACAGATACGCAGTATTTT. The chain couples TRBV2 to TRBJ2-3; 10 bases match TRBD2. Per germline, CDR1 SNHLY and CDR2 FYNNEI. The CDR3 has 16 residues. Trimming took 6 bases from V and 2 from J; bases not matched to a gene: 8.

The chain is built from TRBV6-4 and TRBJ1-6, with 8 bases identical to TRBD1. Germline V gives CDR1 MRHNA, CDR2 SNTAGT. This CDR3 has 17 residues. Losses at the gene ends were 7 bases for V and 6 bases for J; bases not matched to a gene: 14. The CDR3 sequence: CASTRGGHTGGNSPLHF. CDR3 DNA sequence: TGTGCCAGCACCCGCGGCGGGCACACAGGGGGTAATTCACCCCTCCACTTT.

This chain connects TRBV11-2 to TRBJ1-2; D gene unclear. The CDR3 is 12 residues long. Trimming took 4 bases from V and 4 from J, leaving 7 bases between them. CDR1 is SGHAT, CDR2 FQNNGV, per germline. DNA of the CDR3: TGTGCCAGCAGCTCCCAGGCCTATGGCTACACCTTC. It specifies CASSSQAYGYTF.

This rearrangement joins TRBV7-9 to TRBJ1-1; 7 nucleotides line up with TRBD1. The CDR3 runs 15 residues. The germline V gene has CDR1 SEHNR and CDR2 FQNEAQ (reference sequence). Trimming cost V 6 bases and J 2 bases; bases outside gene matches: 9. CDR3 bases: TGTGCCAGCAGTGGAGGACAGGTTCGTAACACTGAAGCTTTCTTT. Translating it yields CASSGGQVRNTEAFF.

This chain connects TRBV4-1 to TRBJ2-3; 9 positions match TRBD2. With 0 bases clipped from V and 5 bases from J, the junction kept 0 bases outside the gene matches. This CDR3 spans 14 amino acids. From germline, CDR1 is MGHRA and CDR2 YSYEKL. The CDR3: CASSQEREGDTQYF. DNA for the CDR3: TGCGCCAGCAGCCAAGAGCGGGAGGGAGATACGCAGTATTTT.